This T cell receptor (beta chain) was captured in a study of identical twins (dated by TCRdb to the mid-2010s). For the study in its entirety: The study deep-sequenced TCR alpha and beta repertoires from monozygotic twins, unrelated adults of various ages and cord blood to test whether fetal clonotypes persist. Replicate twin experiments were performed at different times using different library preparation protocols to rule out contamination. Study-level results and caveats: Invariant T cells such as MAIT and iNKT could partly confound zero-insertion analyses, although diverse VJ usage argued against such confounding for most clonotypes. Because the same donors could not be followed over many years, conclusions were based on cross-sectional statistical analysis. Compared with coincidental sharing between unrelated individuals, out-of-frame TCR alpha sequences shared between twins showed an excess of sequences with low generation probability. The excess sharing between twins in beta out-of-frame sequences was weaker because fewer shared sequences reduced the signal-to-noise ratio. Abundant cord blood beta clonotypes had fewer insertions, young adult naive repertoires showed a similar but weaker trend, and memory repertoires showed no such trend. Recombination models systematically underestimated out-of-frame TCR alpha sharing in monozygotic twins but agreed with sharing between unrelated individuals.

The library was generated by 5' RACE. Sequenced using an Illumina HiSeq 2000. Template switching introduced a universal primer binding site; the final cDNA contained a unique molecular identifier, enabling accurate counting of TCR cDNA molecules. Specific primers in the conserved constant-segment region were used to synthesize first-strand cDNA for TCR alpha and beta chains. Each cDNA library was double barcoded, with a SMART-Mk sample barcode plus Illumina barcodes, to control for contamination. TruSeq adapter sequences along with Illumina sample barcodes were introduced in two successive PCR steps. TCR alpha and beta cDNA libraries were sequenced on the Illumina HiSeq platform with custom primers. On the study's bioinformatics: MiGEC was used to process raw reads and extract unique molecular identifiers, and MiXCR was used to find CDR3 positions. Recombination models were inferred per individual with the repgenHMM and IGoR tools using an EM algorithm. Shared clonotype analysis was performed with the tcR package in R, normalizing sharing by the product of cloneset sizes. Out-of-frame nonproductive sequences were analyzed to study raw recombination free of thymic and clonal selection effects. Through fastp at Q25 and MiXCR, TCRdb rebuilt clones from the public reads, retaining in-frame beta chains. Each CDR3 protein appears once, grouped with its most common genes and DNA. TCRdb assigned the V and J calls; the authors' analysis was not used. This sample gives 1.5 million to 2 million distinct CDR3 sequences in total; around 29% of them show up just once. The ten largest clones represent around 0.25% of the sample.

The germline ends are 11 bases apart after V is trimmed by 5 bases and J by 3 bases. CDR1 and CDR2 (MNHNS, SASEGT) derive from the germline V gene. The CDR3 measures 15 amino acids from cysteine to phenylalanine. Of all the DNA, just the CDR3 is kept, 45 bases in frame from base 1. This clonotype has a handful of counts. Its cognate antigen has yet to be identified. Qualities for individual bases were not recorded, and no much larger clone is one base off. Every donor in the study was a healthy Caucasian. The source material was cord blood. The chain uses TRBV6-1 and TRBJ1-6; the best D guess is TRBD1, with 6 bases matching. The receptor comes from a newborn girl in good health. CDR3 protein: CASSPRGGYNSPLHF. The DNA sequence is given as TGTGCCAGCAGTCCCAGGGGTGGCTATAATTCACCCCTCCACTTT.